This T cell receptor beta chain originates from a study of Tregs in tolerant kidney transplant recipients. Study-wide results and caveats: Biological reproducibility was not directly addressed in this study.

The CDR3 extends over 13 amino acids. CDR1 is MNHEY, CDR2 SVGAGI, per germline. V shed 9 bases and J shed 0 bases, with 11 bases lying between them. Data came from immunoSEQ multiplex PCR; TCRdb stores just in-frame clones and leaves some out. The sample yields 110,000 or so clones, about 91% seen once. Unstimulated regulatory T cells (CD4+CD25+CD127-), CD4+CD25- non-regulatory cells, CD4 and CD8 cells were FACS-sorted from thawed PBMCs. As concerns this clone: Its antigen is not identified.

Sequencing used CD4+ T cells from blood. This rearrangement joins TRBV6-5 to TRBJ1-1; D gene unclear. The clonotype comes from a human donor in good health. The CDR3 is CASTPRVNTEAFF. In DNA, the CDR3 is TGTGCCAGTACCCCTCGGGTGAACACTGAAGCTTTCTTT.